A single sample gave rise to the 23 T cell receptor beta chains below, sequenced in a study of OX40 agonist ivuxolimab in advanced cancers. Sequencing used immunoSEQ multiplex PCR; TCRdb keeps in-frame clones, though not all of them. The sample records 82,000 or so clones, about nine tenths being singletons. The starting material was CD4+ or CD8+ T cells sorted from blood, obtained in a trial of the OX40 agonist ivuxolimab. The receptors originated from an adult with an advanced solid tumor such as melanoma, head and neck, liver or kidney cancer.

This clone was counted once. CDR3 coding DNA: TGTGCCAGCAGCTTAAGCTCTCTAGGGGTTTGGAGAAAACTGTTTTTT. The encoded protein is CASSLSSLGVWRKLFF. The rearrangement uses TRBV7-2 and TRBJ1-4; D perhaps matches TRBD1 (5 bases). Trimming took off 2 bases at V and 10 bases at J, with 20 bases between the two ends. The CDR3 spans 16 residues. CDR1 is SGHTA and CDR2 is FQGNSA in the germline V gene.

This chain connects TRBV19 to TRBJ2-5; perhaps TRBD1 as D (6 bases). Germline CDR1 is LNHDA and CDR2 is SQIVND (reference sequence). This CDR3 has 13 residues. V shed 5 bases and J shed 5 bases, with 12 bases lying between them. The DNA for the CDR3 is TGTGCCAGTAGTTCGCAGGGGAAGGAGACCCAGTACTTC. Its protein is CASSSQGKETQYF.

V and J are TRBV9 and TRBJ2-2; D ambiguous. V gave up 0 bases and J gave up 6 bases, with 6 bases separating them. The CDR3 length is 13 residues. Germline V gene data show CDR1 as SGDLS and CDR2 as YYNGEE. The CDR3 loop reads CASSVVGSGELFF. CDR3 coding DNA: TGTGCCAGCAGCGTAGTGGGCTCCGGGGAGCTGTTTTTT.

The J gene is TRBJ2-3, the V gene TRBV7-6, with a possible D match to TRBD1 (6 bases). Germline V gives CDR1 SGHVS, CDR2 FNYEAQ. Trimming removed 4 bases at V and 3 bases at J, with 14 bases between. This CDR3 comprises 15 residues. The CDR3: CASSSRSGETDTQYF. The CDR3 DNA follows: TGTGCCAGCAGCTCGCGCTCAGGGGAAACAGATACGCAGTATTTT.

The chain links TRBV6-1 to TRBJ1-5; TRBD1 matches 7 bases. CDR3 length: 15 residues. Germline V lookup: CDR1 MNHNS, CDR2 SASEGT. Losses at the gene ends were 0 bases for V and 5 bases for J; bases not matched to a gene: 4. The CDR3 sequence is CASSEAPGGYQPQHF. The CDR3 coding sequence is TGTGCCAGCAGTGAAGCGCCAGGGGGATATCAGCCCCAGCATTTT.

The J gene is TRBJ2-1, the V gene TRBV6-5; 9 nucleotides align to TRBD1. The CDR3 contains 13 residues. The V and J ends lost 10 bases and 5 bases, in that order; junction bases with no gene match: 6. Germline loops: CDR1 MNHEY, CDR2 SVGAGI. The CDR3 DNA follows: TGTGCCACCCAGGGGGACAGGGACAATGAGCAGTTCTTC. The encoded protein is CATQGDRDNEQFF.

J is TRBJ2-7 and V is TRBV18; 11 nucleotides match TRBD2. The CDR3 has 17 residues. The germline gives CDR1 KGHSH, CDR2 LQKENI. The ends lost 3 bases at V and 3 bases at J; junction bases unmatched: 10. The CDR3 DNA is TGTGCCAGCTCACCTTTAGCGGGAGGGCCTTCGGACTACGAGCAGTACTTC. Its translation is CASSPLAGGPSDYEQYF.

The rearrangement uses TRBV9 and TRBJ2-1, with TRBD1 identical over 10 bases. With V trimmed by 4 bases and J by 2 bases, 6 bases remained unmatched. The length of the CDR3 is 16 residues. Looked up from germline, CDR1 is SGDLS and CDR2 is YYNGEE. CDR3 loop: CASSLLGTGAYNEQFF. DNA of the CDR3: TGTGCCAGCAGCTTACTAGGGACAGGGGCCTACAATGAGCAGTTCTTC.

V gene TRBV30 combines with J gene TRBJ1-1; D remains unclear. This CDR3 is 13 amino acids long. CDR1 is GTSNPN and CDR2 is SVGIG in the germline V gene (reference sequence). The ends were cut back, 4 bases at V and 4 bases at J, with 13 bases in the middle. CDR3: CAWKGDPSTEAFF. DNA of the CDR3: TGTGCCTGGAAGGGAGACCCGAGCACTGAAGCTTTCTTT.

The chain is built from TRBV14 and TRBJ2-5; D is perhaps TRBD1 (6 bases). Trimming pared 2 bases from V and 4 bases from J, leaving 11 bases between. Germline assignment: CDR1 SGHDN and CDR2 FVKESK. The CDR3 loop spans 14 amino acids. The CDR3: CASSQRQVRETQYF. The CDR3 bases are TGTGCCAGCAGCCAAAGACAGGTCCGAGAGACCCAGTACTTC.

The chain has TRBV5-6 and TRBJ1-2; TRBD1 might be the D (5 bases). The germline V gene encodes CDR1 SGHDT and CDR2 YYEEEE. The CDR3 runs to 15 residues. The V gene lost 0 bases and the J gene lost 4 bases, with 13 bases spanning the gap. CDR3 nucleotides: TGTGCCAGCAGCTTGGGATGGGACGGCAGCTATGGCTACACCTTC. This gives the protein CASSLGWDGSYGYTF.

The V call is TRBV7-3, the J call TRBJ1-3; D gene unclear. This CDR3 comprises 14 residues. Germline V lookup: CDR1 SGHTA, CDR2 FQGTGA. The V gene lost 5 bases and the J gene lost 0 bases, with 8 bases spanning the gap. This CDR3 is CASSPTVSGNTIYF. The CDR3 nucleotides are TGTGCCAGCAGCCCCACGGTCTCTGGAAACACCATATATTTT. Variable domain in full (rest from reference TRBV7-3 and TRBJ1-3): GAGVSQTPSNKVTEKGKYVELRCDPISGHTALYWYRQSLGQGPEFLIYFQGTGAADDSGLPNDRFFAVRPEGSVSTLKIQRTERGDSAVYLCASSPTVSGNTIYFGEGSWLTVV.

The chain joins TRBV19 to TRBJ1-6; D is ambiguous. Per germline, CDR1 LNHDA and CDR2 SQIVND (reference sequence). The germline V and J ends were trimmed by 4 bases and 7 bases, with 8 bases remaining between them. The CDR3 totals 13 residues. The chain's CDR3 is CASSTDVNSPLHF. The CDR3 DNA is TGTGCCAGTAGTACCGACGTCAATTCACCCCTCCACTTT.

This clone has a single count. This chain links TRBV5-5 with TRBJ2-5, with 13 positions matching TRBD2. CDR3 length equals 16 residues. Germline values: CDR1 SGHKS, CDR2 YYEKEE (reference sequence). The V and J ends lost 4 bases and 5 bases, in that order; junction bases with no gene match: 8. Written as DNA, the CDR3 is TGTGCCAGCAGCCCCCGGACTAGCGGGAGATTGGAGACCCAGTACTTC. It specifies CASSPRTSGRLETQYF. Supplemented by reference TRBV5-5 and TRBJ2-5, the full variable domain reads DAGVTQSPTHLIKTRGQQVTLRCSPISGHKSVSWYQQVLGQGPQFIFQYYEKEERGRGNFPDRFSARQFPNYSSELNVNALLLGDSALYLCASSPRTSGRLETQYFGPGTRLLVL.

The chain couples TRBV5-4 to TRBJ2-2; D gene uncertain. V was cut by 1 base and J by 1 base, with 11 bases left in between. CDR1 is SGHNT, CDR2 YYREEE, per germline (reference sequence). The CDR3 consists of 16 residues. The chain's CDR3 is CASSLSGLQNTGELFF. CDR3 nucleotide sequence: TGTGCCAGCAGCTTGAGTGGGCTTCAGAACACCGGGGAGCTGTTTTTT.

V and J are TRBV19 and TRBJ2-7; tentatively, D is TRBD2 (7 bases). Germline assignment: CDR1 LNHDA and CDR2 SQIVND (reference sequence). Trimming pared 5 bases from V and 5 bases from J, leaving 16 bases between. The CDR3 covers 14 residues. In DNA form, the CDR3 reads TGTGCCAGTAGTCGACTCGGGGGGCTGGACGAGCAGTACTTC. Translated, it gives CASSRLGGLDEQYF.

This clone was found once. The V call is TRBV7-6, the J call TRBJ2-3; D unresolved. The CDR3 runs 12 residues. Deletions cut 4 bases from V and 9 bases from J, with 11 bases between. Looked up from germline, CDR1 is SGHVS and CDR2 is FNYEAQ. The DNA of the CDR3 is TGTGCCAGCAGCTCCCTCGGTGGGACGCAGTATTTT. Translated, it gives CASSSLGGTQYF.

The V call is TRBV7-2, the J call TRBJ2-6; D unresolved. The length of the CDR3 is 17 residues. Germline assignment: CDR1 SGHTA and CDR2 FQGNSA. Trimming left V 0 bases short and J 0 bases short, with 9 bases between. The CDR3 region has the DNA TGTGCCAGCAGCTTAGCGAGGTGGTTCTCTGGGGCCAACGTCCTGACTTTC. Protein: CASSLARWFSGANVLTF.

The rearrangement joins TRBV21-1 to TRBJ2-2. TRBV21-1 is reported as a pseudogene. The CDR3 loop spans 12 amino acids. The CDR3 region is CASSKETGELFF. The CDR3 coding sequence is TGTGCCAGCAGCAAAGAGACCGGGGAGCTGTTTTTT.

The chain employs TRBV7-3 and TRBJ1-2; 7 bases line up with TRBD1. The CDR3 spans 15 residues. Germline lookup yields CDR1 SGHTA and CDR2 FQGTGA. V lost 5 bases and J lost 3; bases outside the gene matches: 9. CDR3 in DNA: TGTGCCAGCAGCCTCGCCCACGGGACAGACTATGGCTACACCTTC. This sequence encodes CASSLAHGTDYGYTF.

The chain links TRBV5-1 to TRBJ1-2; 7 positions agree with TRBD1. Germline V gene lookup returns CDR1 SGHRS and CDR2 YFSETQ. This CDR3 is 15 amino acids long. The V and J ends lost 0 bases and 4 bases, in that order; junction bases with no gene match: 6. The CDR3 DNA sequence: TGCGCCAGCAGCTTGGGAGAGGGGGCTACCTATGGCTACACCTTC. Residues: CASSLGEGATYGYTF.

This chain connects TRBV4-1 to TRBJ2-3, with 8 nucleotides matching TRBD1. CDR3 length: 16 amino acids. Germline CDR1 and CDR2: MGHRA and YSYEKL. V lost 1 base to trimming and J lost 5 bases; unmatched junction nucleotides: 8. The CDR3 region has the DNA TGCGCCAGCAGCCAAGGTCAGGGGGCTATGTTAGATACGCAGTATTTT. It codes for CASSQGQGAMLDTQYF.

This chain connects TRBV28 to TRBJ2-5; 8 positions agree with TRBD1. V lost 5 bases and J lost 4; bases outside the gene matches: 9. CDR1 is MDHEN, CDR2 SYDVKM, per germline. The CDR3 is made up of 15 amino acids. The CDR3 is CASSQNSGTGETQYF. The CDR3 coding sequence is TGTGCCAGCAGTCAAAATTCCGGGACAGGAGAGACCCAGTACTTC.